These 32 T cell receptor beta chains came from one sample sequenced in a study of T-cell reconstitution after alpha-beta-depleted transplantation in children. For TCRbeta, the library was prepared with unique molecular identifiers. TCRdb re-analysed the PCR reads in MiXCR, keeping a single row per CDR3 protein. The table lists about 440,000 distinct CDR3 sequences, approximately 42% of them singletons, with under 35% in the top ten. The sample consisted of PBMCs, taken before TCRalphabeta/CD19-depleted stem cell transplant. The receptor set was obtained from a girl aged 2 to 9 with aplastic anemia, due to receive a stem cell transplant.

V is TRBV5-1 and J is TRBJ2-5; maybe TRBD1 (5 bases). V was shortened by 0 bases and J by 2 bases, with 11 bases between the two germline ends. Germline values: CDR1 SGHRS, CDR2 YFSETQ. The CDR3 extends over 15 amino acids. The CDR3 DNA reads TGCGCCAGCAGCTTGGATACAGGTCCACAAGAGACCCAGTACTTC. Amino acids: CASSLDTGPQETQYF.

This clonotype was detected many times. V gene TRBV12-3 or TRBV12-4 combines with J gene TRBJ2-3, with a tentative D call TRBD2 (5 bases). Trimming shortened V by 7 bases and J by 4 bases, and 15 bases separated the two germline ends. This CDR3 region has 14 residues. Here the CDR3 reads CASNPGLNSDTQYF. The DNA of the CDR3 is TGTGCCAGCAACCCGGGATTGAACTCAGATACGCAGTATTTT.

This clonotype was recorded at least ten times. CDR3 in DNA: TGTGCCAGCAGTTTGGAGCGGGAGAATGAGCAGTTCTTC. This gives the protein CASSLERENEQFF. The chain joins TRBV12-3 or TRBV12-4 to TRBJ2-1; 8 positions match TRBD2. The junction had 2 bases not matched to a gene; V was cut back by 3 bases and J by 7 bases. The CDR3 is made up of 13 amino acids.

For this clonotype: An end of the junction differs from the germline gene, which may be a read error. The rearrangement joins TRBV4-1 to TRBJ2-1; D perhaps matches TRBD2 (6 bases). Germline values: CDR1 MGHRA, CDR2 YSYEKL. The CDR3 consists of 13 residues. The CDR3 region is CASSLDHGGAYVF. As DNA, the CDR3 is TGCGCCAGCAGCCTGGACCACGGCGGGGCGTACGTCTTC.

The rearrangement uses TRBV7-8 and TRBJ2-1; D assignment may be TRBD1 or TRBD2 (5 bases each). V was shortened by 5 bases and J by 2 bases, with 13 bases between the two germline ends. This CDR3 spans 15 amino acids. Germline CDR1 and CDR2: SGHVS and FQNEAQ. CDR3 in amino acids: CASSIGTTPYNEQFF. The CDR3, as DNA: TGTGCCAGCAGCATTGGGACCACACCCTACAATGAGCAGTTCTTC.

The V gene is TRBV7-8, the J gene TRBJ2-1; no reliable D call. Trimming pared 5 bases from V and 10 bases from J, leaving 12 bases between. CDR3 length: 12 residues. Per germline, CDR1 SGHVS and CDR2 FQNEAQ. The CDR3 loop is CASSVPGPEQFF. CDR3 in DNA: TGTGCCAGCAGCGTCCCAGGACCCGAGCAGTTCTTC.

This clonotype was detected a few times. V usage is TRBV9 and J usage is TRBJ1-2; TRBD1 agrees at 7 bases. The CDR3 length is 18 residues. V lost 2 bases to trimming and J lost 2 bases; unmatched junction nucleotides: 15. Germline lookup yields CDR1 SGDLS and CDR2 YYNGEE. CDR3 in amino acids: CASSVDREGGGRNYGYTF. Here the CDR3 DNA reads TGTGCCAGCAGCGTTGACAGGGAGGGGGGCGGCCGCAACTATGGCTACACCTTC.

The chain recombines TRBV20-1 with TRBJ2-2; 10 bases agree with TRBD2. Germline V gene data show CDR1 as DFQATT and CDR2 as SNEGSKA (reference sequence). V lost 4 bases to trimming and J lost 4 bases; unmatched junction nucleotides: 3. This CDR3 has 14 amino acids. CDR3 nucleotides: TGCAGTGCTAAGGGACTAGCGAGCACCGGGGAGCTGTTTTTT. Protein sequence: CSAKGLASTGELFF.

This clonotype was counted a few times. The V gene is TRBV19, the J gene TRBJ2-5, with D hard to call. Trimming removed 2 bases from V and 2 bases from J, with 6 bases in between. Germline CDR1 and CDR2: LNHDA and SQIVND (reference sequence). The CDR3 runs to 13 residues. CDR3 coding DNA: TGTGCCAGTAGTATAATGAGACAAGAGACCCAGTACTTC. It translates to CASSIMRQETQYF.

This clonotype came up many times. The rearrangement links TRBV27 to TRBJ1-3; TRBD1 agrees at 10 bases. Trimming took 4 bases from V and 0 from J; bases not matched to a gene: 0. This CDR3 is built from 15 residues. CDR1 is MNHEY and CDR2 is SMNVEV in the germline V gene (reference sequence). In nucleotides, the CDR3 is TGTGCCAGCAGTTGGACAGGGGGCTCTGGAAACACCATATATTTT. This sequence encodes CASSWTGGSGNTIYF.

This clonotype was found a few times. The rearrangement uses TRBV29-1 and TRBJ2-5, with a weak D call TRBD1 (6 bases). V dropped 6 bases and J dropped 3 bases, with 20 bases sitting between them. The CDR3 totals 15 residues. Germline lookup yields CDR1 SQVTM and CDR2 ANQGSEA. CDR3 region: CSVGMASRGKETQYF. CDR3 DNA sequence: TGCAGCGTCGGAATGGCCAGTAGGGGGAAAGAGACCCAGTACTTC.

V is TRBV28 and J is TRBJ1-4; D is uncertain. The CDR3 extends over 16 amino acids. Trimming left V 2 bases short and J 0 bases short, with 10 bases between. The germline CDR1 and CDR2 sequences are MDHEN and SYDVKM. The CDR3 DNA is TGTGCCAGCAGTTTACCCCTAGGGTCAACTAATGAAAAACTGTTTTTT. It specifies CASSLPLGSTNEKLFF.

This chain links TRBV27 with TRBJ2-5; D is perhaps TRBD1 (6 bases). The CDR3 covers 13 residues. The V gene lost 5 bases and the J gene lost 7 bases, with 14 bases spanning the gap. CDR1 and CDR2 (germline): MNHEY, SMNVEV (reference sequence). The CDR3 region is CASSPDSRGTQYF. CDR3 nucleotides: TGTGCCAGCAGTCCGGACAGCCGGGGGACCCAGTACTTC.

The chain has TRBV20-1 and TRBJ2-3; D call uncertain. V gave up 3 bases and J gave up 3 bases, with 13 bases separating them. The germline CDR1 and CDR2 sequences are DFQATT and SNEGSKA (reference sequence). The CDR3 has 14 amino acids. CDR3 residues: CSARAPRRTDTQYF. For the CDR3, the DNA is TGCAGTGCTAGGGCCCCTCGAAGAACAGATACGCAGTATTTT.

This sequence joins TRBV6-1 and TRBJ1-1, with D unresolved. CDR3 length: 13 residues. V lost 7 bases, J lost 3 bases, and 12 bases lay in between. CDR1 MNHNS and CDR2 SASEGT come from the germline V gene. The CDR3: CASKKEGYTEAFF. CDR3 in DNA: TGTGCCAGCAAGAAAGAGGGTTACACTGAAGCTTTCTTT.

This clonotype turned up a few times. The genes are TRBV7-9 and TRBJ2-1; 8 positions match TRBD1. The CDR3 runs 15 residues. V shed 5 bases, J shed 4 bases, and the junction held 7 bases outside the gene matches. Germline V gene data show CDR1 as SEHNR and CDR2 as FQNEAQ (reference sequence). DNA of the CDR3: TGTGCCAGCAGCGGCCGGACAGGGCTTTACAATGAGCAGTTCTTC. This codes for CASSGRTGLYNEQFF.

This clonotype occurred many times. The rearrangement uses TRBV5-1 and TRBJ1-1, with unresolved D. Trimming took off 0 bases at V and 1 base at J, with 16 bases between the two ends. This CDR3 comprises 17 residues. Germline lookup yields CDR1 SGHRS and CDR2 YFSETQ. The CDR3 DNA follows: TGCGCCAGCAGCTTGGAAGTAGGGTGGGCCCCGAACACTGAAGCTTTCTTT. Amino acid sequence: CASSLEVGWAPNTEAFF.

The sample holds a few counts of this clonotype. The rearrangement uses TRBV20-1 and TRBJ2-1; D perhaps matches TRBD1 (6 bases). The V gene lost 0 bases and the J gene lost 5 bases, with 14 bases spanning the gap. The germline V gene has CDR1 DFQATT and CDR2 SNEGSKA (reference sequence). There are 15 residues in the CDR3. CDR3 protein: CSARDGAGENNEQFF. The CDR3 DNA reads as TGCAGTGCTAGAGATGGGGCAGGGGAGAACAATGAGCAGTTCTTC.

The chain employs TRBV7-6 and TRBJ2-7; tentatively, D is TRBD1 (5 bases). V gave up 1 base and J gave up 3 bases, with 10 bases separating them. The CDR3 has 14 amino acids. Germline values: CDR1 SGHVS, CDR2 FNYEAQ. The CDR3 loop reads CASSLEVQGYEQYF. CDR3 nucleotides: TGTGCCAGCAGCTTAGAGGTCCAGGGCTACGAGCAGTACTTC.

The rearrangement joins TRBV5-1 to TRBJ2-1, with 8 bases aligning to TRBD1. CDR3 size: 14 residues. The V segment lost 7 bases and the J segment 3 bases; nucleotides outside the gene matches: 6. Germline assignment: CDR1 SGHRS and CDR2 YFSETQ. The CDR3 spells CASGGQGGYNEQFF. CDR3 coding DNA: TGCGCCAGCGGAGGACAGGGCGGCTACAATGAGCAGTTCTTC.

The table lists this clonotype with a count of one. The chain links TRBV28 to TRBJ2-2, with D possibly being TRBD1 or TRBD2 (7 bases each). Trimming shortened V by 4 bases and J by 3 bases, and 15 bases separated the two germline ends. Germline V gene data show CDR1 as MDHEN and CDR2 as SYDVKM. The CDR3 contains 16 residues. The CDR3 sequence is CASSSLTGRDTGELFF. In DNA, the CDR3 is TGTGCCAGCAGTTCCCTGACAGGGAGGGACACCGGGGAGCTGTTTTTT.

CDR3 coding DNA: TGTGCCAGCTCACCAGTGGGACAGGTCGTCTATGGCTACACCTTC. It yields the protein CASSPVGQVVYGYTF. This sequence joins TRBV18 and TRBJ1-2; 8 bases fit TRBD1. V shed 2 bases, J shed 4 bases, and the junction held 6 bases outside the gene matches. This CDR3 is 15 amino acids long. Germline V gene lookup returns CDR1 KGHSH and CDR2 LQKENI. The entire variable domain, with the rest obtained from reference TRBV18 and TRBJ1-2, is as follows: NAGVMQNPRHLVRRRGQEARLRCSPMKGHSHVYWYRQLPEEGLKFMVYLQKENIIDESGMPKERFSAEFPKEGPSILRIQQVVRGDSAAYFCASSPVGQVVYGYTFGSGTRLTVV.

The chain links TRBV4-1 to TRBJ2-5; no clear D gene. Germline assignment: CDR1 MGHRA and CDR2 YSYEKL. Trimming pared 0 bases from V and 4 bases from J, leaving 12 bases between. This CDR3 has 15 residues. CDR3 loop: CASSQDRWFLETQYF. As DNA, the CDR3 is TGCGCCAGCAGCCAAGATCGGTGGTTTCTAGAGACCCAGTACTTC.

This clonotype was counted ten times or more. V usage is TRBV28 and J usage is TRBJ2-3, with D maybe TRBD2 (6 bases). Deletions cut 10 bases from V and 8 bases from J, with 25 bases between. Germline assignment: CDR1 MDHEN and CDR2 SYDVKM. The CDR3 length is 15 residues. The CDR3 region has the DNA TGTGCCACCCATGAAAGGAGGGGCCCTGATGGTACGCAGTATTTT. This encodes CATHERRGPDGTQYF.

Points on this clonotype: Possible read error: a much larger clone is one base away. The V and J genes are TRBV20-1 and TRBJ2-1; D uncertain. The CDR3 length is 15 residues. Germline values: CDR1 DFQATT, CDR2 SNEGSKA (reference sequence). The chain's CDR3 is CCARYYRSSYNEQFF. As DNA, the CDR3 is TGCTGTGCTAGGTACTACCGGAGCTCCTACAATGAGCAGTTCTTC.

The CDR3 DNA sequence: TGCAGTGCTCTCGCGGCAGGGGTCTACGAGCAGTACTTC. Encoded protein: CSALAAGVYEQYF. This rearrangement joins TRBV20-1 to TRBJ2-7, with a possible D match to TRBD1 (6 bases). Looked up from germline, CDR1 is DFQATT and CDR2 is SNEGSKA (reference sequence). The CDR3 has 13 amino acids. Between the trimmed V and J ends, which lost 5 bases and 3 bases, there was a span of 14 bases.

This chain joins TRBV20-1 and TRBJ2-1, with D tentatively TRBD1 (5 bases). Deletions cut 2 bases from V and 0 bases from J, with 14 bases between. This CDR3 comprises 16 residues. Germline CDR1 is DFQATT and CDR2 is SNEGSKA (reference sequence). The chain's CDR3 is CSARPLQGSSYNEQFF. Here the CDR3 DNA reads TGCAGTGCTAGACCCCTTCAGGGAAGCTCCTACAATGAGCAGTTCTTC.

The chain combines TRBV28 with TRBJ1-1; D uncertain. The CDR3 sequence is 15 residues long. Per germline, CDR1 MDHEN and CDR2 SYDVKM. Trimming removed 3 bases from V and 1 base from J, with 12 bases in between. The CDR3, as DNA: TGTGCCAGCAGTTTTACTCGCATGGGGAACACTGAAGCTTTCTTT. Protein product: CASSFTRMGNTEAFF. The whole variable domain, remainder taken from reference TRBV28 and TRBJ1-1, is DVKVTQSSRYLVKRTGEKVFLECVQDMDHENMFWYRQDPGLGLRLIYFSYDVKMKEKGDIPEGYSVSREKKERFSLILESASTNQTSMYLCASSFTRMGNTEAFFGQGTRLTVV.

This clonotype has only a few counts. V usage is TRBV12-3 or TRBV12-4 and J usage is TRBJ2-3; weak D call: TRBD1 (5 bases). V lost 7 bases and J lost 6, with 17 bases in between. The CDR3 has 14 amino acids. For the CDR3, the DNA is TGTGCCAGCACCCAAGGGGCTCCTGTTGATACGCAGTATTTT. Translating it yields CASTQGAPVDTQYF.

This clonotype was observed a few times. V and J are TRBV28 and TRBJ2-7; 9 positions match TRBD1. Germline loops: CDR1 MDHEN, CDR2 SYDVKM. This CDR3 spans 14 amino acids. Unmatched junction bases numbered 5, after V lost 5 bases and J lost 3 bases. CDR3: CASSPGQGFYEQYF. Here the CDR3 DNA reads TGTGCCAGCAGTCCGGGACAGGGTTTCTACGAGCAGTACTTC.

This clonotype came up many times. V gene TRBV7-9 combines with J gene TRBJ2-6; the match to TRBD2 covers 9 bases. The CDR3 has 16 amino acids. Per the germline V gene, CDR1 is SEHNR and CDR2 is FQNEAQ (reference sequence). V was pared by 2 bases and J by 4 bases, with 3 bases of the junction left unmatched. Written as DNA, the CDR3 is TGTGCCAGCAGCTTACAGCGGGGGGCAGGGGCCAACGTCCTGACTTTC. Protein sequence: CASSLQRGAGANVLTF.

This clonotype has more than one count but fewer than ten. This chain joins TRBV25-1 and TRBJ2-7, with D uncertain. The germline CDR1 and CDR2 sequences are MGHDK and SYGVNS. Trimming stripped 2 bases from V and 6 bases from J, with 14 bases between. The CDR3 is 14 residues long. The DNA for the CDR3 is TGTGCCAGCAGTGAAACTGGTCGTTCCGCCGAGCAGTACTTC. Amino acids: CASSETGRSAEQYF.